This is a list of T cell receptor beta chains from one sample in a study of regulatory T cells in long-lasting Graves disease. Each CDR3 protein gets one entry after TCRdb re-called the multiplex PCR reads with MiXCR. Of 520,000 or so distinct CDR3 sequences listed, around 13% were seen once; the top ten hold roughly 8.2%. These data also formed part of another study, on T cells in Graves' hyperthyroidism and ophthalmopathy.

Specimen: peripheral blood mononuclear cells (PBMCs), collected at new diagnosis, from a patient treated with antithyroid drugs. The receptors derive from a woman aged 30 to 39 with Graves disease. Both conserved end residues are part of each CDR3. Each record gives: clone size, V gene, J gene, D gene, CDR3 protein, CDR3 DNA. A D gene is named only where the DNA matches it firmly. Clone size, where shown, is once, few, many, or a class for clones that have expanded.

>many|TRBV20-1|TRBJ2-5|-
CSARAAYDIETQYF
TGCAGTGCTAGAGCGGCCTACGATATTGAGACCCAGTACTTC
>-|TRBV9|TRBJ1-1|TRBD1
CASSLNPRTGDTEAFF
TGTGCCAGCAGCCTCAATCCCCGGACAGGGGACACTGAAGCTTTCTTT
>many|TRBV15|TRBJ2-5|-
CATSRDFSGQETQYF
TGTGCCACCAGCAGAGATTTCTCAGGCCAAGAGACCCAGTACTTC
>many|TRBV24-1|TRBJ2-7|TRBD2
CATSPAGGSYEQYF
TGTGCCACAAGCCCCGCGGGAGGGTCCTACGAGCAGTACTTC
>many|TRBV9|TRBJ1-4|-
CASSPAASGEKLFF
TGTGCCAGCAGCCCGGCCGCCAGCGGAGAAAAACTGTTTTTT
>-|TRBV10-3|TRBJ2-1|-
CAISESSGAGYNEQFF
TGTGCCATCAGTGAGTCGTCAGGGGCTGGCTACAATGAGCAGTTCTTC
>few|TRBV20-1|TRBJ1-2|-
CSASPPNGYGYTF
TGCAGTGCTAGCCCACCTAACGGGTATGGCTACACCTTC
>-|TRBV5-6|TRBJ2-7|-
CASRGGADSSYEQYF
TGTGCCAGCAGGGGGGGAGCGGATAGCTCCTACGAGCAGTACTTC
>many|TRBV7-2|TRBJ2-4|-
CASSLGVRASIQYF
TGTGCCAGCAGCTTAGGTGTCCGGGCCTCCATTCAGTACTTC
>few|TRBV12-3/TRBV12-4|TRBJ2-1|TRBD2
CASSPRTSGHYNEQFF
TGTGCCAGCAGTCCCCGGACTAGCGGGCACTACAATGAGCAGTTCTTC
>many|TRBV20-1|TRBJ2-1|-
CSARDPDGSSYNEQFF
TGCAGTGCTAGAGATCCGGACGGGAGCTCCTACAATGAGCAGTTCTTC
>many|TRBV5-4|TRBJ2-5|-
CASSFVGTEPTQYF
TGTGCCAGCAGCTTTGTGGGGACCGAGCCGACCCAGTACTTC
>many|TRBV12-3/TRBV12-4|TRBJ2-3|TRBD2
CASSFKASGRVGGTDTQYF
TGTGCCAGCAGTTTTAAAGCTAGCGGGAGAGTTGGGGGCACAGATACGCAGTATTTT
>once|TRBV5-6|TRBJ1-1|-
CASSSGTSGILNTEAFF
TGTGCCAGCAGCTCTGGTACGTCGGGTATTCTAAACACTGAAGCTTTCTTT
>many|TRBV3-1|TRBJ1-1|-
CASSRGEGTEAFF
TGTGCCAGCAGCCGAGGGGAAGGCACTGAAGCTTTCTTT
>many|TRBV12-3/TRBV12-4|TRBJ1-5|-
CASSFLADQPQHF
TGTGCCAGCAGTTTCCTCGCCGATCAGCCCCAGCATTTT
>many|TRBV28|TRBJ1-5|TRBD1
CASSYRQGSQPQHF
TGTGCCAGCAGTTACCGACAGGGCTCTCAGCCCCAGCATTTT
>many|TRBV11-2|TRBJ2-5|-
CASSLVALARETQYF
TGTGCCAGCAGCTTAGTGGCTCTAGCTAGAGAGACCCAGTACTTC
>many|TRBV6-2/TRBV6-3|TRBJ1-2|-
CASSRAGTPSGYTF
TGTGCCAGCAGTCGCGCCGGGACCCCTTCTGGCTACACCTTC
>many|TRBV11-2|TRBJ2-3|-
CASSSSFDTQYF
TGTGCCAGCAGCTCGAGCTTTGATACGCAGTATTTT
>many|TRBV27|TRBJ2-7|TRBD2
CASRGTSGPYEQYF
TGTGCCAGCAGAGGGACTAGCGGCCCCTACGAGCAGTACTTC
>-|TRBV27|TRBJ1-6|-
CASSAGGDYNSPLHF
TGTGCCAGCTCTGCCGGGGGGGATTATAATTCACCCCTCCACTTT
>many|TRBV11-2|TRBJ1-6|-
CASSLDDNSPLHF
TGTGCCAGCAGCTTAGACGATAATTCACCCCTCCACTTT
>few|TRBV7-3|TRBJ2-7|TRBD2
CASSSLAGVLEEQYF
TGTGCCAGCAGCTCTCTAGCGGGAGTTTTAGAAGAGCAGTACTTC
>few|TRBV18|TRBJ1-3|-
CASSKSGTRDGNTIYF
TGTGCCAGCTCAAAATCCGGGACCAGGGATGGAAACACCATATATTTT
>few|TRBV7-6|TRBJ2-1|TRBD2
CASSFRLAFNEQFF
TGTGCCAGCAGTTTTCGACTAGCTTTTAATGAGCAGTTCTTC
>few|TRBV7-2|TRBJ2-3|TRBD2
CASSLALAGVTQYF
TGTGCCAGCAGCTTAGCACTAGCGGGAGTTACGCAGTATTTT
>-|TRBV7-2|TRBJ1-2|-
CASMDVYGYTF
TGTGCCAGCATGGACGTATATGGCTACACCTTC
>many|TRBV11-2|TRBJ2-7|-
CASSLGLSGAPYEQYF
TGTGCCAGCAGCTTAGGTTTATCGGGAGCCCCCTACGAGCAGTACTTC
>-|TRBV11-2|TRBJ2-1|-
CASSLVSGSWFIEQFF
TGTGCCAGCAGCTTAGTGTCGGGGAGCTGGTTTATTGAGCAGTTCTTC
>many|TRBV2|TRBJ1-2|TRBD1
CASGQGQNYGYTF
TGTGCCAGCGGACAGGGGCAGAACTATGGCTACACCTTC
>-|TRBV25-1|TRBJ1-4|-
CASSEYGRINGKLFF
TGTGCCAGCAGTGAATATGGGAGGATAAATGGGAAACTGTTTTTT
>many|TRBV28|TRBJ2-1|TRBD1
CASSLVRGQGYYNEQFF
TGTGCCAGCAGTTTAGTGAGGGGACAGGGCTACTACAATGAGCAGTTCTTC
>-|TRBV18|TRBJ1-2|-
CASSPLGFGSNYGYTF
TGTGCCAGCTCACCACTTGGGTTTGGCAGTAACTATGGCTACACCTTC
>many|TRBV20-1|TRBJ2-5|TRBD1
CSARWGQQETQYF
TGCAGTGCTAGATGGGGACAGCAAGAGACCCAGTACTTC
>few|TRBV7-9|TRBJ2-2|TRBD1
CASIGTGDTGELFF
TGTGCCAGCATCGGGACAGGGGACACCGGGGAGCTGTTTTTT
>-|TRBV11-1|TRBJ1-3|TRBD1
CASSSGQSSGNTIYF
TGTGCCAGCAGCTCGGGACAGAGCTCTGGAAACACCATATATTTT
>many|TRBV28|TRBJ2-2|-
CASSLPPYGETGELFF
TGTGCCAGCAGTTTACCCCCATATGGGGAAACCGGGGAGCTGTTTTTT
>few|TRBV28|TRBJ1-5|-
CATLDAALNQPQHF
TGTGCCACCCTGGATGCGGCCTTAAATCAGCCCCAGCATTTT
>many|TRBV20-1|TRBJ1-1|-
CSALRRATTEAFF
TGCAGTGCTTTGCGGCGGGCGACGACTGAAGCTTTCTTT
>-|TRBV19|TRBJ1-2|-
CASSIAGTLNYGYTF
TGTGCCAGTAGTATAGCTGGCACCTTGAACTATGGCTACACCTTC
>many|TRBV5-5|TRBJ2-2|TRBD1
CASSSPGGANTGELFF
TGTGCCAGCAGCTCGCCAGGGGGAGCGAACACCGGGGAGCTGTTTTTT
>many|TRBV6-9|TRBJ1-2|-
CASSYSHDYGYTF
TGTGCCAGCAGTTACTCCCATGACTATGGCTACACCTTC
>-|TRBV6-2/TRBV6-3|TRBJ2-6|-
CASSYKGSGANVLTF
TGTGCCAGCAGTTACAAAGGGTCTGGGGCCAACGTCCTGACTTTC
>-|TRBV4-1|TRBJ2-1|TRBD2
CASSLRGGSDHEQFF
TGCGCCAGCAGCCTCCGGGGCGGGAGTGATCATGAGCAGTTCTTC
>many|TRBV19|TRBJ2-1|TRBD2
CASSISSGRLYEQFF
TGTGCCAGTAGTATTTCTAGCGGGAGATTGTATGAGCAGTTCTTC
>many|TRBV27|TRBJ1-2|-
CASSVQGQSGYTF
TGTGCCAGCAGTGTACAGGGACAAAGTGGCTACACCTTC
>many|TRBV18|TRBJ1-1|-
CASSPGFRGAGTEAFF
TGTGCCAGCTCACCAGGCTTCCGAGGGGCAGGGACTGAAGCTTTCTTT
>few|TRBV18|TRBJ2-7|TRBD1
CASSPDMTGGSDEQYF
TGTGCCAGCTCACCGGATATGACAGGGGGCAGCGACGAGCAGTACTTC
>few|TRBV28|TRBJ1-4|-
CASRSPTRSRFDEKLFF
TGTGCCAGCAGGTCACCGACCCGTAGTAGGTTCGATGAAAAACTGTTTTTT
>once|TRBV18|TRBJ1-2|TRBD1
CASSRDRVEIVGYTF
TGTGCCAGCTCACGGGACAGGGTCGAGATTGTTGGCTACACCTTC
>few|TRBV5-1|TRBJ2-3|TRBD1
CASSRDSSTDTQYF
TGCGCCAGCAGCCGGGACAGCAGCACAGATACGCAGTATTTT
>many|TRBV5-6|TRBJ1-2|-
CASSFRTAYGYTF
TGTGCCAGCAGCTTCCGGACAGCCTATGGCTACACCTTC
>many|TRBV6-1|TRBJ2-1|TRBD2
CASSGRTSSYNEQFF
TGTGCCAGTAGCGGGAGGACAAGCTCCTACAATGAGCAGTTCTTC
>few|TRBV11-2|TRBJ2-7|-
CASRESYGKSYEQYF
TGTGCCAGCAGAGAGAGTTACGGGAAATCCTACGAGCAGTACTTC
>many|TRBV28|TRBJ2-4|TRBD1
CASRRQGSVKNIQYF
TGTGCCAGCAGAAGACAGGGGTCGGTCAAAAACATTCAGTACTTC
>few|TRBV19|TRBJ2-7|TRBD1
CASSPGQVRAYEQYF
TGTGCCAGTAGCCCGGGACAGGTGAGGGCCTACGAGCAGTACTTC